This TCR beta chain was captured in a study of CD8 T cells in ankylosing spondylitis. General study findings and limits: Reportedly, matched ankylosing spondylitis synovial fluid was significantly enriched for disease-linked clones. About eight highly homologous variants made up a TCR beta motif that seemed to typify ankylosing spondylitis blood.

One entry per CDR3 protein, called by TCRdb with MiXCR from the 5' RACE reads. The table includes over 700,000 distinct CDR3 sequences, around a fifth detected once. This clonotype appeared a few times. Its antigen is undetermined. One junction end disagrees with the germline gene, perhaps due to a read error. This CDR3 is built from 17 residues. Germline V lookup: CDR1 SGHTA, CDR2 FQGNSA. Sequencing used blood, either unsorted or a sorted T cell fraction (not recorded which). The clonotype originates from a male donor with ankylosing spondylitis. The chain joins TRBV7-2 to TRBJ2-7; 13 bases match TRBD2. The CDR3, as DNA: TGTGCCAACAGCTCGGAACGGACTAGCGGGAGCGGGGGCGAGCAGTACTTC. Translation gives CANSSERTSGSGGEQYF.